A selection of T cell receptor beta chains follows, all from one sample in a study of blood T cell repertoires in COVID-19. TCRdb's copy holds only in-frame clones and misses some; the assay was immunoSEQ multiplex PCR. The repertoire has 250,000 to 350,000 clones, more than 70% of them found once; the top ten carry around 2%. Sequences were obtained from PBMCs or T cells enriched from blood (not recorded which). The receptors here all came from a woman aged 60-70 years in a cohort exposed to, infected with or recovered from COVID-19 (not recorded which). The CDR3 runs from the conserved cysteine through the conserved F or W. The D gene is left open where the match is weak. Not every row has a clone size; where given, it reads once, few, many or a size class.

V	size	D	J	length	CDR3	DNA
TRBV7-3	-	TRBD2	TRBJ2-3	16	CASSLGTSGTTDTQYF	TGTGCCAGCAGCTTGGGGACTAGCGGGACAACAGATACGCAGTATTTT
TRBV7-2	-	-	TRBJ1-4	15	CASSPTRGPGGKLFF	TGTGCCAGCAGCCCCACTAGGGGCCCCGGGGGAAAACTGTTTTTT
TRBV2	-	TRBD1	TRBJ2-4	15	CASNLRGQGENIQYF	TGTGCCAGCAACCTGAGGGGACAGGGCGAAAACATTCAGTACTTC
TRBV25-1	few	TRBD1	TRBJ2-3	15	CASAINRGLGDTQYF	TGTGCCAGCGCCATTAACAGGGGGCTGGGAGATACGCAGTATTTT
TRBV5-4	-	-	TRBJ1-1	16	CASSQNNRVRGTEAFF	TGTGCCAGCAGCCAAAACAACAGGGTAAGGGGGACTGAAGCTTTCTTT
TRBV2	-	-	TRBJ1-2	14	CASSILGGLGGYTF	TGTGCCAGCAGTATTCTCGGGGGGCTGGGAGGCTACACCTTC
TRBV10-3	-	-	TRBJ2-1	14	CAISEGRQGGEQFF	TGTGCCATCAGTGAGGGTCGACAGGGAGGTGAGCAGTTCTTC
TRBV24-1	-	TRBD2	TRBJ2-3	17	CATSDFGSGSRTDTQYF	TGTGCCACCAGTGATTTCGGTAGCGGGAGTAGAACAGATACGCAGTATTTT
TRBV6-4	-	-	TRBJ1-5	15	CARVNRGGEGQPQHF	TGTGCCAGGGTAAACCGGGGGGGCGAAGGTCAGCCCCAGCATTTT
TRBV6-5	-	-	TRBJ2-1	15	CASSPPGLGRNEQFF	TGTGCCAGCAGTCCTCCGGGCCTGGGGCGCAATGAGCAGTTCTTC
TRBV5-1	-	-	TRBJ2-3	13	CASSLTVTDTQYF	TGCGCCAGCAGCTTGACGGTCACAGATACGCAGTATTTT
TRBV5-1	-	TRBD1	TRBJ2-5	16	CASRLPGTGVGETQYF	TGCGCCAGCCGCCTTCCCGGGACAGGGGTAGGAGAGACCCAGTACTTC
TRBV7-9	-	TRBD1	TRBJ2-3	16	CASSFGRNRGADTQYF	TGTGCCAGCAGCTTCGGAAGGAACAGGGGCGCAGATACGCAGTATTTT
TRBV5-1	-	-	TRBJ1-2	16	CASSSDGANPYYGYTF	TGCGCCAGCAGCTCGGATGGGGCTAATCCGTACTATGGCTACACCTTC
TRBV11-2	-	TRBD2	TRBJ2-1	15	CASSPSGSSYNEQFF	TGTGCCAGCAGCCCGAGCGGGAGCTCCTACAATGAGCAGTTCTTC
TRBV27	-	-	TRBJ1-1	14	CASSLAARNTEAFF	TGTGCCAGCAGTTTGGCAGCGAGAAACACTGAAGCTTTCTTT
TRBV5-4	-	TRBD2	TRBJ2-1	15	CASSPGGSSYNEQFF	TGTGCCAGCAGCCCGGGGGGAAGCTCCTACAATGAGCAGTTCTTC
TRBV19	-	TRBD2	TRBJ2-7	16	CASTIRTSRDPTEQYF	TGTGCCAGTACCATTCGGACTAGCAGGGACCCCACCGAGCAGTACTTC
TRBV5-8	-	TRBD1	TRBJ1-6	13	CASRGQGYSPLHF	TGTGCCAGCAGGGGACAGGGCTACTCACCCCTCCACTTT
TRBV4-2	-	-	TRBJ1-1	16	CASSQDGDTLNTEAFF	TGTGCCAGCAGCCAAGATGGGGACACCTTGAACACTGAAGCTTTCTTT
TRBV28	-	TRBD1	TRBJ2-3	15	CASTPGGPMTSTQYF	TGTGCCAGTACCCCAGGGGGACCGATGACCAGTACGCAGTATTTT
TRBV5-6	-	TRBD1	TRBJ1-2	15	CASSLDRVVWYGYTF	TGTGCCAGCAGCTTAGACAGGGTAGTATGGTATGGCTACACCTTC
TRBV2	-	-	TRBJ2-4	15	CASAADYGAKNIQYF	TGTGCCAGCGCCGCGGACTACGGAGCCAAAAACATTCAGTACTTC
TRBV24-1	-	-	TRBJ2-3	14	CATSHTKSTDTQYF	TGTGCCACCAGTCACACCAAGAGCACAGATACGCAGTATTTT
TRBV7-9	-	TRBD2	TRBJ2-5	15	CASSLGLAGGETQYF	TGTGCCAGCAGCTTAGGACTAGCGGGCGGGGAGACCCAGTACTTC
TRBV5-5	-	TRBD1	TRBJ1-6	16	CASSLTGQGYNSPLHF	TGTGCCAGCAGCTTGACAGGACAGGGTTATAATTCACCCCTCCACTTT
TRBV27	-	-	TRBJ2-1	16	CASSTRGAASYNEQFF	TGTGCCAGCAGTACCCGGGGGGCCGCTTCCTACAATGAGCAGTTCTTC
TRBV5-1	few	-	TRBJ1-4	15	CASSLVTGFTEKLFF	TGCGCCAGCAGCTTAGTAACAGGGTTTACTGAAAAACTGTTTTTT
TRBV28	-	-	TRBJ2-6	16	CASSLLRTDGANVLTF	TGTGCCAGCAGTTTGCTTCGCACAGATGGGGCCAACGTCCTGACTTTC
TRBV7-6	-	TRBD2	TRBJ2-1	16	CASSFLSGSSYNEQFF	TGTGCCAGCAGCTTCCTAAGCGGGAGCTCCTACAATGAGCAGTTCTTC
TRBV5-5	-	TRBD2	TRBJ2-1	14	CASRLVGTSDEQFF	TGTGCCAGCAGACTAGTTGGGACTAGTGATGAGCAGTTCTTC
TRBV7-2	few	-	TRBJ2-5	17	CASSPARLTGRKETQYF	TGTGCCAGCAGCCCCGCTAGACTGACAGGGAGGAAAGAGACCCAGTACTTC
TRBV28	-	TRBD2	TRBJ2-1	16	CASSPIVGGPGPEQFF	TGTGCCAGCAGCCCTATCGTGGGAGGGCCGGGGCCCGAGCAGTTCTTC
TRBV5-5	once	TRBD1	TRBJ2-7	14	CASSTRQGPYEQYF	TGTGCCAGCAGCACCCGACAGGGGCCCTACGAGCAGTACTTC
TRBV7-2	-	-	TRBJ2-7	13	CASSFRRGGEQYF	TGTGCCAGCAGCTTCCGTAGGGGGGGGGAGCAGTACTTC
TRBV30	-	TRBD2	TRBJ2-5	15	CAWSSLRTSGGTQYF	TGTGCCTGGAGTTCCCTGAGGACTAGCGGAGGTACCCAGTACTTC
TRBV7-3	-	-	TRBJ2-3	15	CASSYSGSSTDTQYF	TGTGCCAGCAGTTACAGCGGGTCGAGCACAGATACGCAGTATTTT